This passage covers 29 T cell receptor beta chains from one sample sequenced in a study of cytomegalovirus exposure and HLA in healthy donors. The PCR had 60 Vbeta and 13 Jbeta primers. TCRdb keeps only in-frame clones here, not all; method: immunoSEQ multiplex PCR. The sample shows about 120,000 clones, roughly 80% of them seen only once. The sequenced sample was PBMCs. The receptors were sampled from a man aged 60 to 75 in good health and CMV-seropositive.

The V call is TRBV27, the J call TRBJ2-7, with a possible D match to TRBD1 (5 bases). From germline, CDR1 is MNHEY and CDR2 SMNVEV (reference sequence). Trimming stripped 3 bases from V and 5 bases from J, with 11 bases between. CDR3 length: 13 residues. CDR3 sequence (DNA): TGTGCCAGCAGTTTCTTAGGGGTTGACGAGCAGTACTTC. Translation gives CASSFLGVDEQYF.

The chain uses TRBV2 and TRBJ1-4, with D perhaps TRBD1 (5 bases). The V gene lost 6 bases and the J gene lost 0 bases, with 11 bases spanning the gap. This CDR3 is built from 15 residues. Germline-derived CDR1 and CDR2 are SNHLY and FYNNEI. CDR3 sequence: CASRAGSATNEKLFF. CDR3 bases: TGTGCCAGCAGAGCAGGGTCTGCAACTAATGAAAAACTGTTTTTT.

This clone was detected a few times. This sequence joins TRBV5-1 and TRBJ2-3; 12 bases match TRBD2. CDR3 length: 16 amino acids. CDR1 and CDR2 from the germline V gene are SGHRS and YFSETQ. The J segment lost 6 bases and the V segment lost 1 base, leaving 6 bases of the junction unmatched. As DNA, the CDR3 is TGCGCCAGCAGCTTGTACCTAGCGGGGGGGCTCGATACGCAGTATTTT. Translation gives CASSLYLAGGLDTQYF.

This clone was recorded once. This chain connects TRBV7-9 to TRBJ1-1; D possibly corresponds to TRBD1 (6 bases). This CDR3 has 14 amino acids. Germline CDR1 reads SEHNR; CDR2 reads FQNEAQ (reference sequence). V shed 1 base and J shed 3 bases, with 9 bases lying between them. CDR3 coding DNA: TGTGCCAGCAGCTTAGAGGGGGTTTACACTGAAGCTTTCTTT. Protein product: CASSLEGVYTEAFF.

The sample holds a few counts of this clone. The chain carries TRBV28 and TRBJ2-7; a weak D match, TRBD2 (5 bases). Germline V gene sequence: CDR1 MDHEN, CDR2 SYDVKM. The CDR3 covers 16 residues. V dropped 8 bases and J dropped 0 bases, with 20 bases sitting between them. CDR3 sequence reads: CASGPGGGRSSYEQYF. The CDR3 bases are TGTGCCAGCGGTCCTGGAGGAGGACGGAGCTCCTACGAGCAGTACTTC.

The chain uses TRBV5-5 and TRBJ1-5, with 8 nucleotides matching TRBD1. The J segment lost 4 bases and the V segment lost 4 bases, leaving 4 bases of the junction unmatched. Germline-derived CDR1 and CDR2 are SGHKS and YYEKEE (reference sequence). The CDR3 extends over 14 amino acids. CDR3 sequence (DNA): TGTGCCAGCAGCCGGACAGGGACGAATCAGCCCCAGCATTTT. The encoded protein is CASSRTGTNQPQHF.

This sequence joins TRBV9 and TRBJ1-2; D ambiguous. From germline, CDR1 is SGDLS and CDR2 YYNGEE. The CDR3 totals 14 residues. Trimming took off 6 bases at V and 2 bases at J, with 14 bases between the two ends. The CDR3 region is CASTSGDRNYGYTF. For the CDR3, the DNA is TGTGCCAGCACCTCCGGGGATAGGAACTATGGCTACACCTTC.

This clone turned up a few times. The CDR3: CASGKGANEQFF. CDR3 in DNA: TGTGCCAGCGGAAAGGGGGCGAATGAGCAGTTCTTC. This chain joins TRBV18 and TRBJ2-1; 7 positions match TRBD1. V gave up 8 bases and J gave up 7 bases; unmatched junction bases: 5. This CDR3 comprises 12 residues. The germline V gene encodes CDR1 KGHSH and CDR2 LQKENI.

The chain is built from TRBV19 and TRBJ2-1; no clear D. The germline CDR1 and CDR2 sequences are LNHDA and SQIVND (reference sequence). Trimming took 6 bases from V and 1 from J, leaving 10 bases between them. The CDR3 totals 14 residues. DNA of the CDR3: TGTGCCAGTAGCCCCTTGCGATCCTACAATGAGCAGTTCTTC. Its translation is CASSPLRSYNEQFF. Drawing the rest from reference TRBV19 and TRBJ2-1, the complete variable domain is DGGITQSPKYLFRKEGQNVTLSCEQNLNHDAMYWYRQDPGQGLRLIYYSQIVNDFQKGDIAEGYSVSREKKESFPLTVTSAQKNPTAFYLCASSPLRSYNEQFFGPGTRLTVL.

The gene calls are TRBV10-1 and TRBJ1-1; D possibly corresponds to TRBD1 (5 bases). Per germline, CDR1 WNHNN and CDR2 SYGVQD (reference sequence). The V end lost 6 bases, the J end lost 2 bases, and 10 bases lay between the germline ends. The CDR3 has 13 amino acids. This CDR3 is CASSTDRNTEAFF. For the CDR3, the DNA is TGCGCCAGCAGCACAGACAGAAACACTGAAGCTTTCTTT.

V and J are TRBV28 and TRBJ2-3; 10 bases map to TRBD2. The CDR3 extends over 15 amino acids. V lost 5 bases, J lost 6 bases, and 8 bases stayed unmatched. Germline V CDR1 and CDR2: MDHEN, SYDVKM. The CDR3 bases are TGTGCCAGCAGTGTAGCTAGCGGGAGATATGATACGCAGTATTTT. Translated, it gives CASSVASGRYDTQYF. Together with reference TRBV28 and TRBJ2-3, the CDR3 gives the full variable domain: DVKVTQSSRYLVKRTGEKVFLECVQDMDHENMFWYRQDPGLGLRLIYFSYDVKMKEKGDIPEGYSVSREKKERFSLILESASTNQTSMYLCASSVASGRYDTQYFGPGTRLTVL.

This clone was seen only a few times. The genes are TRBV5-1 and TRBJ2-7; 14 nucleotides align to TRBD2. The V gene's germline CDR1 is SGHRS and CDR2 YFSETQ. The junction had 7 bases not matched to a gene; V was cut back by 5 bases and J by 6 bases. The CDR3 length is 15 residues. The CDR3 reads CASSIGGLAGVEQYF. The CDR3, as DNA: TGCGCCAGCAGTATTGGGGGACTAGCGGGAGTCGAGCAGTACTTC.

The chain carries TRBV5-1 and TRBJ2-7, with D possibly TRBD2 on 6 matching bases. CDR1 SGHRS and CDR2 YFSETQ come from the germline V gene. V dropped 5 bases and J dropped 3 bases, with 24 bases sitting between them. This CDR3 is built from 17 residues. The CDR3 DNA reads TGCGCCAGCAGTCCGGTTGTGGCGGGAAGGAAGGTCTACGAGCAGTACTTC. This sequence encodes CASSPVVAGRKVYEQYF.

V usage is TRBV4-1 and J usage is TRBJ2-5, with TRBD1 matching 7 bases. Trimming at V came to 0 bases and at J to 4 bases, leaving 8 bases not matched to a gene. The CDR3 covers 16 residues. In germline, CDR1 is MGHRA, CDR2 YSYEKL. The CDR3 loop is CASSQEGGLAGETQYF. The CDR3 DNA follows: TGCGCCAGCAGCCAAGAAGGGGGCCTGGCGGGAGAGACCCAGTACTTC.

CDR3 residues: CATSRYREGVEETQYF. The CDR3 DNA follows: TGTGCCACCAGCAGATACAGGGAGGGAGTCGAAGAGACCCAGTACTTC. The rearrangement links TRBV15 to TRBJ2-5, with D possibly matching TRBD2 (7 bases). Germline loops: CDR1 LNHNV, CDR2 YYDKDF (reference sequence). V dropped 2 bases and J dropped 3 bases, with 16 bases sitting between them. The CDR3 is 16 residues long. The full variable domain, its missing parts supplied by reference TRBV15 and TRBJ2-5, is DAMVIQNPRYQVTQFGKPVTLSCSQTLNHNVMYWYQQKSSQAPKLLFHYYDKDFNNEADTPDNFQSRRPNTSFCFLDIRSPGLGDTAMYLCATSRYREGVEETQYFGPGTRLLVL.

This chain connects TRBV29-1 to TRBJ1-4; 10 nucleotides align to TRBD1. This CDR3 is 14 amino acids long. Germline V CDR1 and CDR2: SQVTM, ANQGSEA. V dropped 5 bases and J dropped 3; count of bases not matched to a gene: 3. The CDR3 spells CSVYGTGANEKLFF. DNA for the CDR3: TGCAGCGTTTATGGGACAGGGGCTAATGAAAAACTGTTTTTT. The complete variable domain, with remaining parts taken from reference TRBV29-1 and TRBJ1-4, reads SAVISQKPSRDICQRGTSLTIQCQVDSQVTMMFWYRQQPGQSLTLIATANQGSEATYESGFVIDKFPISRPNLTFSTLTVSNMSPEDSSIYLCSVYGTGANEKLFFGSGTQLSVL.

The chain has TRBV5-1 and TRBJ2-2; tentative D call: TRBD1 (5 bases). The V gene's germline CDR1 is SGHRS and CDR2 YFSETQ. CDR3 length: 15 amino acids. Trimming took 1 base from V and 4 from J, leaving 11 bases between them. Here the CDR3 reads CASSLIGVITGELFF. Here the CDR3 DNA reads TGCGCCAGCAGCTTGATAGGGGTCATCACCGGGGAGCTGTTTTTT.

In its sample, this clone was seen once. The gene calls are TRBV5-1 and TRBJ2-2; D remains ambiguous. The germline CDR1 and CDR2 sequences are SGHRS and YFSETQ. Trimming left V 0 bases short and J 7 bases short, with 13 bases between. The CDR3 is made up of 15 amino acids. The CDR3 spells CASSLGSNTLGELFF. In nucleotides, the CDR3 is TGCGCCAGCAGCTTGGGTAGCAATACTCTCGGGGAGCTGTTTTTT.

V is TRBV11-2 and J is TRBJ2-2; 8 bases align to TRBD2. Trimming at V came to 6 bases and at J to 4 bases, leaving 10 bases not matched to a gene. CDR1 is SGHAT, CDR2 FQNNGV, per germline. The CDR3 is 16 residues long. The CDR3 DNA reads TGTGCCAGCAGATCAAGCGGGAGAGGGACCACCGGGGAGCTGTTTTTT. Protein product: CASRSSGRGTTGELFF.

Regarding this clone: The same CDR3 is also encoded by other DNA sequences in this sample. The chain recombines TRBV30 with TRBJ1-5, with no clear D. The CDR3 has 13 amino acids. Germline values: CDR1 GTSNPN, CDR2 SVGIG (reference sequence). V gave up 3 bases and J gave up 4 bases, with 10 bases separating them. The CDR3 bases are TGTGCCTGGAGGAAGGGAGGTAATCAGCCCCAGCATTTT. Its protein product is CAWRKGGNQPQHF.

The rearrangement links TRBV28 to TRBJ1-4; TRBD1 matches at 7 bases. This CDR3 region has 13 residues. CDR1 and CDR2 (germline): MDHEN, SYDVKM. After removal of 7 bases from V and 6 bases from J, the junction contained 5 bases not matched to a gene. The CDR3 reads CASMGQMYEKLFF. The DNA of the CDR3 is TGTGCCAGCATGGGACAGATGTATGAAAAACTGTTTTTT.

This chain joins TRBV19 and TRBJ1-2, with D tentatively TRBD1 (5 bases). This CDR3 contains 14 residues. Germline CDR1 LNHDA, CDR2 SQIVND (reference sequence). V was cut by 8 bases and J by 4 bases, with 17 bases left in between. CDR3 sequence: CASSRQDKIYGYTF. The CDR3 nucleotides read TGTGCCAGTTCCCGGCAGGACAAGATCTATGGCTACACCTTC.

CDR3 DNA: TGTGCCAGCCGGACAGGGATACGAGAGACCCAGTACTTC. This encodes CASRTGIRETQYF. This chain uses TRBV2 with TRBJ2-5; 8 bases line up with TRBD1. This CDR3 region has 13 residues. V was pared by 8 bases and J by 4 bases, with 6 bases of the junction left unmatched. The germline CDR1 and CDR2 sequences are SNHLY and FYNNEI.

The chain recombines TRBV7-9 with TRBJ1-2; no reliable D call. Germline CDR1 and CDR2: SEHNR and FQNEAQ (reference sequence). This CDR3 has 11 amino acids. V lost 5 bases to trimming and J lost 11 bases, with 12 bases between them. CDR3 in DNA: TGTGCCAGCAGCGGAGGGTTTGGGTACACCTTC. It specifies CASSGGFGYTF.

V gene TRBV4-2 combines with J gene TRBJ2-1; 11 nucleotides align to TRBD2. Unmatched junction bases numbered 3, after V lost 1 base and J lost 7 bases. Germline CDR1 and CDR2: LGHNA and YNFKEQ. This CDR3 is built from 15 residues. CDR3 sequence (DNA): TGTGCCAGCAGCCAAGTAGCGGGAGGGCCTAATGAGCAGTTCTTC. Translation: CASSQVAGGPNEQFF.

The gene calls are TRBV5-5 and TRBJ1-3; D ambiguous. The CDR3 spans 15 residues. CDR1 SGHKS and CDR2 YYEKEE come from the germline V gene (reference sequence). The germline V and J ends were trimmed by 0 bases and 4 bases, with 11 bases remaining between them. The CDR3 is CASSLAATEGNTIYF. CDR3 sequence (DNA): TGTGCCAGCAGCTTGGCGGCGACGGAGGGAAACACCATATATTTT. The full variable domain, in which reference TRBV5-5 and TRBJ1-3 provide the parts outside the CDR3, is DAGVTQSPTHLIKTRGQQVTLRCSPISGHKSVSWYQQVLGQGPQFIFQYYEKEERGRGNFPDRFSARQFPNYSSELNVNALLLGDSALYLCASSLAATEGNTIYFGEGSWLTVV.

This chain uses TRBV5-5 with TRBJ2-1; no firm D call. The germline CDR1 and CDR2 sequences are SGHKS and YYEKEE (reference sequence). This CDR3 has 13 residues. Trimming stripped 2 bases from V and 6 bases from J, with 9 bases between. The CDR3 sequence: CASSFSRLNEQFF. The CDR3 nucleotides are TGTGCCAGCAGCTTCTCTAGGCTCAATGAGCAGTTCTTC.

In DNA form, the CDR3 reads TGTGCCAGCAGAGGGGGAACCTACGAGCAGTACTTC. Residues: CASRGGTYEQYF. J is TRBJ2-7 and V is TRBV6-5; D is possibly TRBD1 (6 bases). Germline V lookup: CDR1 MNHEY, CDR2 SVGAGI. The CDR3 length is 12 residues. The V gene lost 6 bases and the J gene lost 2 bases, with 8 bases spanning the gap.

This chain links TRBV30 with TRBJ1-4; D not resolved. Between the trimmed V and J ends, which lost 2 bases and 7 bases, there was a span of 14 bases. The CDR3 runs 14 residues. Germline CDR1 and CDR2: GTSNPN and SVGIG (reference sequence). In DNA form, the CDR3 reads TGTGCCTGGAGTCAAGGAGGGAAGGCTGAAAAACTGTTTTTT. This encodes CAWSQGGKAEKLFF. The full variable domain, with the rest looked up from reference TRBV30 and TRBJ1-4, is SQTIHQWPATLVQPVGSPLSLECTVEGTSNPNLYWYRQAAGRGLQLLFYSVGIGQISSEVPQNLSASRPQDRQFILSSKKLLLSDSGFYLCAWSQGGKAEKLFFGSGTQLSVL.